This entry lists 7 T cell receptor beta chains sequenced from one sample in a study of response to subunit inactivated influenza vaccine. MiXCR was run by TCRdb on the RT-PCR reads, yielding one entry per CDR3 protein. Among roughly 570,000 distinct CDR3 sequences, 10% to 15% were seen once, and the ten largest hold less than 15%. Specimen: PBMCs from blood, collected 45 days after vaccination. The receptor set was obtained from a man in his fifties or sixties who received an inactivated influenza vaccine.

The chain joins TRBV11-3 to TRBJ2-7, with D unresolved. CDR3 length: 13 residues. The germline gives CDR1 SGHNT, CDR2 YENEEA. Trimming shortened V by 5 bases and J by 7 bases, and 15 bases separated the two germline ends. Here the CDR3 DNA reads TGTGCCAGCAGCATAGGACGAGGCGCTGAGCAGTACTTC. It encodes CASSIGRGAEQYF.

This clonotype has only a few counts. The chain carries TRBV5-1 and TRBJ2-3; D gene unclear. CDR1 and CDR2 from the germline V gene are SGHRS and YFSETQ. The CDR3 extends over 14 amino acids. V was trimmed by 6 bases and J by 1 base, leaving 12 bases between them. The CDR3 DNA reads TGCGCCAGCACTCCCCGGAGTGGCACAGATACGCAGTATTTT. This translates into CASTPRSGTDTQYF.

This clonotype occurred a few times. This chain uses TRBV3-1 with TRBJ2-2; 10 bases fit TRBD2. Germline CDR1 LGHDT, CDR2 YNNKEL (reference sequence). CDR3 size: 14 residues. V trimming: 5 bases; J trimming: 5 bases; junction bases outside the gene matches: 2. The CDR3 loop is CASSASGSTGELFF. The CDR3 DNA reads TGTGCCAGCAGCGCTAGCGGGAGTACCGGGGAGCTGTTTTTT.

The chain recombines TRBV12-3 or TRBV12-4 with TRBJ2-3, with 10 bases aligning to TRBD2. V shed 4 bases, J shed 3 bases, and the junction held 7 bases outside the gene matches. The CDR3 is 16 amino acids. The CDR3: CASSSQRGGPTDTQYF. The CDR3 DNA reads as TGTGCCAGCAGTTCCCAGCGGGGGGGGCCGACAGATACGCAGTATTTT.

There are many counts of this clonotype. CDR3 in amino acids: CASSQSGQGTEQYF. CDR3 in DNA: TGTGCCAGCAGCCAATCCGGACAGGGGACCGAGCAGTACTTC. This chain connects TRBV3-1 to TRBJ2-7; TRBD1 aligns across 9 bases. After removal of 2 bases from V and 6 bases from J, the junction contained 5 bases not matched to a gene. Per germline, CDR1 LGHDT and CDR2 YNNKEL (reference sequence). The CDR3 length is 14 residues.

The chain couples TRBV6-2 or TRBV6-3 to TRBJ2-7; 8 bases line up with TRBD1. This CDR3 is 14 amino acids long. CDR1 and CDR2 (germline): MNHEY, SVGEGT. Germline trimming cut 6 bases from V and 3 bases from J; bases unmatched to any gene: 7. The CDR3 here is CASRSGGENYEQYF. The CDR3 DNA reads TGTGCCAGCAGATCAGGGGGCGAGAACTACGAGCAGTACTTC.

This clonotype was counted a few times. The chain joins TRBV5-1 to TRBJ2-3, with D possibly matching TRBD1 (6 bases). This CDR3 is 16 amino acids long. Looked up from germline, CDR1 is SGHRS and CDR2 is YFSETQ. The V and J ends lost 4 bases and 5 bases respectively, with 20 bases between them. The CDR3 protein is CASSTEQGPKGDTQYF. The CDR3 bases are TGCGCCAGCAGCACGGAGCAGGGGCCCAAGGGAGATACGCAGTATTTT.